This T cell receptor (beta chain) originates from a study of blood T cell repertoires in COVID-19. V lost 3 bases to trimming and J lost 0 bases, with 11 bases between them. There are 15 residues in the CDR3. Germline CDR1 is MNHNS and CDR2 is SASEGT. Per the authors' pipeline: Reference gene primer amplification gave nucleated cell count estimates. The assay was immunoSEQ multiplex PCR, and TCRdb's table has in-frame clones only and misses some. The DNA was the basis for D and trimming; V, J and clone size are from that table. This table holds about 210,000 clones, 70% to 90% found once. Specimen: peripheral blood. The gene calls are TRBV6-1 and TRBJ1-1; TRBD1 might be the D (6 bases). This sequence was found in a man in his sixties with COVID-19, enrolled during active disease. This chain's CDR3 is CASSDMGHVNTEAFF. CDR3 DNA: TGTGCCAGCAGTGATATGGGACACGTGAACACTGAAGCTTTCTTT.